This T cell receptor (beta chain) was captured in a study of CD8 T cells in Susac syndrome. Study background: The Susac syndrome patients were therapy-naive, on corticosteroids, or on intravenous immunoglobulin alone at blood draw.

RNA was extracted with the RNeasy kit, and a quantity of about 0.45 to 1 ug was reverse transcribed using random hexamers. TCRdb re-called the immunoSEQ multiplex PCR reads through MiXCR, storing one row per CDR3 protein. The table records about 130,000 distinct CDR3 sequences, approximately 95% of them present only once. Trimming shortened V by 5 bases and J by 6 bases, and 15 bases separated the two germline ends. The CDR3 has 14 residues. CDR1 SGDLS and CDR2 YYNGEE come from the germline V gene. This clonotype was sampled from a human donor with Susac syndrome. The chain recombines TRBV9 with TRBJ1-5, with D uncertain. Sequenced: CD8+ T cells from PBMCs. Here the CDR3 reads CASSQDGSGQPQHF. The CDR3 region has the DNA TGTGCCAGCAGTCAAGACGGTTCGGGTCAGCCCCAGCATTTT.